What follows are 32 T cell receptor beta chains derived from one specimen sequenced in a study of blood T cell repertoires in COVID-19. Repertoires were generated with immunoSEQ multiplex PCR, while TCRdb's copy carries only in-frame clones and drops some. The sample has some 74,000 clones, 70% to 90% seen once. Sequencing was done on a sample of peripheral blood. The receptors originated from a man between 50 and 59 years old with acute or convalescent COVID-19.

J is TRBJ2-7 and V is TRBV27, with 11 positions matching TRBD1. Trimming at V came to 3 bases and at J to 7 bases, leaving 2 bases not matched to a gene. The germline V gene has CDR1 MNHEY and CDR2 SMNVEV (reference sequence). This CDR3 region has 13 residues. This chain's CDR3 is CASSLDRGREQYF. DNA of the CDR3: TGTGCCAGCAGTTTGGACAGGGGGCGAGAGCAGTACTTC.

The rearrangement uses TRBV24-1 and TRBJ2-7; 7 positions agree with TRBD1. The V gene end was trimmed by 4 bases and the J gene end by 6 bases; junction bases not matched to a gene: 5. This CDR3 is 13 amino acids long. Germline values: CDR1 KGHDR, CDR2 SFDVKD. The chain's CDR3 is CATSEHRGSEQYF. CDR3 DNA sequence: TGTGCCACCAGTGAACACAGGGGAAGCGAGCAGTACTTC.

This chain links TRBV5-1 with TRBJ1-1, with TRBD1 as a possible D gene (5 bases). CDR1 and CDR2 (germline): SGHRS, YFSETQ. This CDR3 is 13 amino acids long. Trimming shortened V by 2 bases and J by 4 bases, and 9 bases separated the two germline ends. The CDR3 nucleotides read TGCGCCAGCAGCTTTGACGGGGGCACTGAAGCTTTCTTT. This sequence encodes CASSFDGGTEAFF.

The chain has TRBV5-6 and TRBJ2-3, with D perhaps TRBD2 (5 bases). This CDR3 comprises 14 residues. V lost 0 bases to trimming and J lost 4 bases, with 9 bases between them. Germline CDR1 reads SGHDT; CDR2 reads YYEEEE. For the CDR3, the DNA is TGTGCCAGCAGCTTGGGAGGGAACTCAGATACGCAGTATTTT. Translated, it gives CASSLGGNSDTQYF.

The rearrangement links TRBV2 to TRBJ2-4; 10 bases match TRBD2. CDR3 length: 14 amino acids. CDR1 SNHLY and CDR2 FYNNEI come from the germline V gene. Germline trimming cut 7 bases from V and 8 bases from J; bases unmatched to any gene: 8. The CDR3 region is CASTYSGGRDIQYF. The CDR3 bases are TGTGCCAGCACTTATAGCGGGGGGAGAGACATTCAGTACTTC.

The V gene is TRBV1, the J gene TRBJ1-3. TRBV1 is recorded as a pseudogene. The CDR3 consists of 17 residues. The CDR3 is CTSSQNMGGVSGNTIYF. The CDR3, as DNA: TGCACCAGCAGCCAGAATATGGGGGGAGTCTCTGGAAACACCATATATTTT.

The CDR3 DNA reads as TGTGCCAGTAGTATCTCCTACGGGACTGAAGCTTTCTTT. It specifies CASSISYGTEAFF. The chain joins TRBV19 to TRBJ1-1; no firm D call. V lost 3 bases, J lost 5 bases, and 10 bases lay in between. This CDR3 has 13 amino acids. CDR1 and CDR2 (germline): LNHDA, SQIVND (reference sequence).

V is TRBV7-9 and J is TRBJ1-3, with D perhaps TRBD1 (5 bases). Germline assignment: CDR1 SEHNR and CDR2 FQNEAQ (reference sequence). The CDR3 length is 13 residues. Trimming took off 5 bases at V and 4 bases at J, with 9 bases between the two ends. The CDR3 loop is CASSPGGGNTIYF. CDR3 in DNA: TGTGCCAGCAGCCCCGGGGGGGGAAACACCATATATTTT.

The table lists this clone with a count of one. This chain joins TRBV5-4 and TRBJ1-4, with D possibly being TRBD1 (5 bases). Trimming removed 4 bases at V and 4 bases at J, with 20 bases between. Germline CDR1 SGHNT, CDR2 YYREEE (reference sequence). This CDR3 has 17 amino acids. CDR3 sequence reads: CASSSRPPGRINEKLFF. DNA of the CDR3: TGTGCCAGCAGCAGTAGGCCACCAGGGAGGATTAATGAAAAACTGTTTTTT.

This chain joins TRBV13 and TRBJ2-2; 13 bases fit TRBD2. Germline-derived CDR1 and CDR2 are PRHDT and FYEKMQ (reference sequence). The CDR3 contains 17 residues. Unmatched junction bases numbered 4, after V lost 2 bases and J lost 4 bases. CDR3 coding DNA: TGTGCCAGCAGCTTAAGAGGGACTAGCGGGGCCACCGGGGAGCTGTTTTTT. It yields the protein CASSLRGTSGATGELFF.

The chain carries TRBV5-4 and TRBJ2-2; 9 nucleotides line up with TRBD1. The V segment lost 4 bases and the J segment 3 bases; nucleotides outside the gene matches: 10. Germline V CDR1 and CDR2: SGHNT, YYREEE (reference sequence). CDR3 length: 17 amino acids. The CDR3 loop is CASSPLGQGGYTGELFF. CDR3 in DNA: TGTGCCAGCAGCCCGCTGGGACAGGGAGGATACACCGGGGAGCTGTTTTTT.

This rearrangement joins TRBV29-1 to TRBJ2-7; 7 nucleotides agree with TRBD1. This CDR3 has 12 residues. Germline CDR1 is SQVTM and CDR2 is ANQGSEA. The V segment lost 3 bases and the J segment 2 bases; nucleotides outside the gene matches: 1. The CDR3 DNA sequence: TGCAGCGTTGAGGACAGGACCTACGAGCAGTACTTC. Amino acid sequence: CSVEDRTYEQYF.

The chain joins TRBV6-5 to TRBJ2-7; D possibly corresponds to TRBD1 (5 bases). Trimming stripped 5 bases from V and 6 bases from J, with 17 bases between. The CDR3 has 14 amino acids. The V gene's germline CDR1 is MNHEY and CDR2 SVGAGI. CDR3 in amino acids: CASSPTYTGSEQYF. The CDR3 DNA reads TGTGCCAGCAGTCCCACCTATACAGGCTCCGAGCAGTACTTC.

The chain is built from TRBV7-2 and TRBJ2-5; 13 nucleotides line up with TRBD2. Germline V lookup: CDR1 SGHTA, CDR2 FQGNSA. Trimming removed 5 bases from V and 5 bases from J; junction bases left unmatched: 8. This CDR3 has 16 amino acids. The CDR3: CASSLLAGGLKETQYF. The CDR3 DNA reads TGTGCCAGCAGCCTACTAGCGGGGGGGCTCAAGGAGACCCAGTACTTC.

This chain uses TRBV3-1 (or the pseudogene TRBV3-2) with TRBJ1-6; a possible D gene is TRBD1 (6 bases). Trimming pared 3 bases from V and 6 bases from J, leaving 9 bases between. CDR3 size: 14 residues. Germline assignment: CDR1 LGHDT and CDR2 YNNKEL (reference sequence). CDR3 amino acids: CASSHTGPNSPLHF. CDR3 coding DNA: TGTGCCAGCAGCCACACAGGGCCTAATTCACCCCTCCACTTT.

The V gene is TRBV9, the J gene TRBJ1-4; maybe TRBD1 (6 bases). This CDR3 contains 15 residues. V was trimmed by 4 bases and J by 4 bases, leaving 14 bases between them. In germline, CDR1 is SGDLS, CDR2 YYNGEE. CDR3: CASSLTGTSNEKLFF. The CDR3 region has the DNA TGTGCCAGCAGCTTAACCGGGACAAGTAATGAAAAACTGTTTTTT.

The rearrangement links TRBV5-1 to TRBJ1-5; TRBD1 might be the D (5 bases). Trimming pared 0 bases from V and 7 bases from J, leaving 11 bases between. The CDR3 runs 14 residues. Per germline, CDR1 SGHRS and CDR2 YFSETQ. Here the CDR3 reads CASSLGGLGQPQHF. CDR3 sequence (DNA): TGCGCCAGCAGCTTGGGGGGCCTCGGGCAGCCCCAGCATTTT.

This clone appeared a few times. This chain uses TRBV7-6 with TRBJ2-3; the match to TRBD1 covers 11 bases. After removal of 3 bases from V and 6 bases from J, the junction contained 11 bases not matched to a gene. CDR3 size: 17 residues. CDR1 is SGHVS, CDR2 FNYEAQ, per germline. The CDR3 nucleotides are TGTGCCAGCAGCTTTACGGGCGGGACAGGGGGTGTGGATACGCAGTATTTT. This sequence encodes CASSFTGGTGGVDTQYF.

The rearrangement links TRBV18 to TRBJ1-1, with 8 nucleotides matching TRBD1. The CDR3 spans 14 residues. The germline V gene has CDR1 KGHSH and CDR2 LQKENI. Losses at the gene ends were 5 bases for V and 5 bases for J; bases not matched to a gene: 7. The CDR3 loop is CASSSTGGMTEAFF. In DNA form, the CDR3 reads TGTGCCAGCTCAAGCACAGGGGGAATGACTGAAGCTTTCTTT.

In this sample, this clone turned up once. This chain joins TRBV18 and TRBJ2-2, with 8 bases aligning to TRBD1. The V segment lost 4 bases and the J segment 7 bases; nucleotides outside the gene matches: 5. CDR3 length: 14 residues. Germline CDR1 is KGHSH and CDR2 is LQKENI. The CDR3 protein is CASSLDRVYGELFF. In DNA form, the CDR3 reads TGTGCCAGCTCACTGGACAGGGTGTACGGGGAGCTGTTTTTT.

In this sample, this clone turned up once. The junction departs from the called germline gene at one end, perhaps through a read error. The V call is TRBV7-7, the J call TRBJ2-1; TRBD1 might be the D (6 bases). The CDR3 contains 13 residues. Germline V gives CDR1 SSHAT, CDR2 FNYEAQ (reference sequence). The CDR3 sequence is CASSPGTNNEQFF. CDR3 coding DNA: TGTGCTAGCAGCCCTGGGACAAACAATGAGCAGTTCTTC.

This chain uses TRBV13 with TRBJ1-6, with 7 bases that match TRBD1. CDR1 PRHDT and CDR2 FYEKMQ come from the germline V gene (reference sequence). This CDR3 contains 16 residues. J was trimmed by 0 bases and V by 4 bases; bases with no gene match: 3. CDR3: CASSSDRSSYNSPLHF. CDR3 nucleotides: TGTGCCAGCAGCTCGGACAGGAGCTCCTATAATTCACCCCTCCACTTT. The full variable domain, in which reference TRBV13 and TRBJ1-6 provide the parts outside the CDR3, is AAGVIQSPRHLIKEKRETATLKCYPIPRHDTVYWYQQGPGQDPQFLISFYEKMQSDKGSIPDRFSAQQFSDYHSELNMSSLELGDSALYFCASSSDRSSYNSPLHFGNGTRLTVT.

The chain carries TRBV5-5 and TRBJ2-7; D is uncertain. The CDR3 totals 12 residues. The V end was cut by 2 bases, the J end by 7 bases, with 10 bases between. The germline CDR1 and CDR2 sequences are SGHKS and YYEKEE (reference sequence). The CDR3 loop is CASSLLAEEQYF. As DNA, the CDR3 is TGTGCCAGCAGCTTATTGGCGGAAGAGCAGTACTTC.

V and J are TRBV5-5 and TRBJ2-7; 8 bases line up with TRBD1. After removal of 0 bases from V and 0 bases from J, the junction contained 8 bases not matched to a gene. There are 17 residues in the CDR3. The V gene's germline CDR1 is SGHKS and CDR2 YYEKEE (reference sequence). The CDR3 coding sequence is TGTGCCAGCAGCTTGGCCTGGGGACAGGCGAACTCCTACGAGCAGTACTTC. This gives the protein CASSLAWGQANSYEQYF.

V is TRBV9 and J is TRBJ2-1, with a tentative D call TRBD2 (5 bases). Trimming removed 2 bases at V and 6 bases at J, with 18 bases between. The CDR3 has 16 residues. Germline V gene data show CDR1 as SGDLS and CDR2 as YYNGEE. CDR3 protein: CASSVTSGLSSNEQFF. The CDR3 DNA reads TGTGCCAGCAGCGTCACAAGCGGCCTTTCTTCCAATGAGCAGTTCTTC.

In its sample, this clone was seen once. The V and J genes are TRBV14 and TRBJ2-5, with 9 bases fitting TRBD1. V shed 1 base, J shed 3 bases, and the junction held 12 bases outside the gene matches. This CDR3 has 18 residues. The germline gives CDR1 SGHDN, CDR2 FVKESK. The CDR3 DNA sequence: TGTGCCAGCAGCCAAGGGGCGAGGACAGGGGACCAGAAAGAGACCCAGTACTTC. Residues: CASSQGARTGDQKETQYF.

The gene calls are TRBV5-1 and TRBJ2-1, with TRBD1 matching 7 bases. The germline gives CDR1 SGHRS, CDR2 YFSETQ. The CDR3 spans 17 residues. V dropped 1 base and J dropped 2; count of bases not matched to a gene: 9. CDR3 coding DNA: TGCGCCAGCAGCTTGACCCCCTCCGGGACAGCCTACAATGAGCAGTTCTTC. Its protein is CASSLTPSGTAYNEQFF.

The genes are TRBV12-3 or TRBV12-4 and TRBJ2-7, with 7 bases aligning to TRBD2. V shed 6 bases and J 2 bases; nucleotides not matched to a gene: 4. The CDR3 consists of 13 residues. This chain's CDR3 is CASRRAGTYEQYF. The CDR3 DNA sequence: TGTGCCAGCAGGCGAGCGGGAACCTACGAGCAGTACTTC.

The V gene is TRBV7-6, the J gene TRBJ1-5; D is unresolved. The V gene's germline CDR1 is SGHVS and CDR2 FNYEAQ. This CDR3 is 15 amino acids long. Trimming left V 1 base short and J 1 base short, with 8 bases between. This CDR3 reads CASSLGANSNQPQHF. The DNA of the CDR3 is TGTGCCAGCAGCTTAGGAGCCAACAGCAATCAGCCCCAGCATTTT.

The rearrangement links TRBV6-5 to TRBJ2-1; 8 bases map to TRBD2. CDR3 size: 15 residues. Germline V gene sequence: CDR1 MNHEY, CDR2 SVGAGI. The junction had 8 bases not matched to a gene; V was cut back by 7 bases and J by 3 bases. CDR3 in amino acids: CASTYGRGVYNEQFF. In DNA, the CDR3 is TGTGCCAGCACCTACGGGCGGGGGGTCTACAATGAGCAGTTCTTC.

The rearrangement uses TRBV10-3 and TRBJ2-2; 16 bases match TRBD2. Germline-derived CDR1 and CDR2 are ENHRY and SYGVKD. The CDR3 is 16 residues long. The J segment lost 6 bases and the V segment lost 7 bases, leaving 5 bases of the junction unmatched. CDR3 sequence (DNA): TGTGCCATCACCCCGGGACTAGCGGGGGGGGCCGGGGAGCTGTTTTTT. Amino acid sequence: CAITPGLAGGAGELFF.

The rearrangement uses TRBV5-1 and TRBJ2-3; 8 bases align to TRBD1. Germline V gene data show CDR1 as SGHRS and CDR2 as YFSETQ. The length of the CDR3 is 15 residues. Trimming took 4 bases from V and 1 from J; bases not matched to a gene: 5. The CDR3 DNA is TGCGCCAGCAGCCGATACAGGGGGGGCACAGATACGCAGTATTTT. Amino acid sequence: CASSRYRGGTDTQYF.